The clone carrying this T cell receptor delta chain has just a few counts. The TCRdb record carries a much larger clone's protein, which differs from this DNA's translation at residue 3; a read error is the likely cause, and the protein listed here is the DNA translation. TRG and TRD sequences were obtained from every sorted gammadelta sample. TCRdb called clones anew from the multiplex PCR reads with CATT. The sample holds 50,000 to 65,000 delta-chain clones; around 1.7% are singletons and the top ten take about 15%. These data come from a study of γδ T cells in repeated Plasmodium falciparum infection. The sample taken for sequencing was gamma-delta T cells from blood. This receptor was identified in a pool of human donors (malaria-infected and uninfected, not separated).

CDR3 coding DNA: TGTGCCTATGACTCCGTACTGGGGGATACGAGGAGCTCCTGGGACACCCGACAGATGTTTTTC. Encoded protein: CAYDSVLGDTRSSWDTRQMFF. The chain joins TRDV2 to TRDJ3, with 13 bases fitting TRDD3. The J gene, left out of TCRdb, was set here by checking the DNA against germline. From germline, CDR1 is GEAIGNYY and CDR2 EKD. CDR3 size: 21 residues.